This T cell receptor beta chain was recovered during a study of spatial heterogeneity in lung cancer. This clonotype was picked up many times. Trimming shortened V by 6 bases and J by 14 bases, and 20 bases separated the two germline ends. CDR3 length: 14 residues. CDR1 is MNHEY, CDR2 SVGAGI, per germline. TCRdb redid the calling of the 5' RACE reads with MiXCR, one entry per CDR3 protein. The sample has about 38,000 distinct CDR3 sequences; roughly 7.8% are singletons. Specified time point: blood at routine non-recurrence follow-up after resection. The authors sequenced whole RNA from tumor, nontumor lung or frozen PBMC without sorting.

The clonotype was recovered from a male donor with early-stage non-small cell lung cancer. The chain is built from TRBV6-5 and TRBJ1-6; TRBD1 is a possible D gene (5 bases). The source material was PBMCs, sampled at follow-up. The DNA for the CDR3 is TGTGCCAGCAGAGAGGGGACCTCGAGGGGTTCCCTCCACTTT. Amino acids: CASREGTSRGSLHF.